This T cell receptor beta chain was documented in a study of blood T cell repertoires in COVID-19. V was clipped by 5 bases and J by 4 bases, with 14 bases between them. CDR3 length: 14 amino acids. Germline CDR1 MGHRA, CDR2 YSYEKL. Profiling relied on immunoSEQ multiplex PCR, and the TCRdb table lists in-frame clones only, not all of them. Counted here are 250,000 to 300,000 clones, approximately 88% occurring once; the ten biggest clones make up roughly 10%. Sequencing used peripheral blood. This TCR came from a woman in her sixties or seventies with COVID-19, enrolled during active disease. The J gene is TRBJ1-2, the V gene TRBV4-1; the D gene is possibly TRBD1 (6 bases). This CDR3 is CASSVDRFSYGYTF. Written as DNA, the CDR3 is TGCGCCAGCAGCGTAGACAGGTTTTCCTATGGCTACACCTTC.